What follows are 22 T cell receptor beta chains derived from one specimen sequenced in a study of human T cells and chemical hapten exposure. TCRdb itself ran the RACE reads through MiXCR, one entry per CDR3 protein. The top ten clones hold 6.7% of a sample with roughly 180,000 distinct CDR3 sequences, approximately 20% of them seen once. The time point is: patch test 1, 2 weeks after DPC sensitization. Treatment reported: therapeutic diphenylcyclopropenone sensitization with weekly scalp DPC. Sequencing was performed on whole blood, taken in connection with sensitization to the hapten diphenylcyclopropenone (DPC). These TCRs come from a woman aged 45-65 years with alopecia areata. Some clones in this sample may be carry-over from other donors' samples.

This clonotype was seen a few times. The chain has TRBV20-1 and TRBJ1-6, with 10 bases matching TRBD1. The J segment lost 10 bases and the V segment lost 6 bases, leaving 6 bases of the junction unmatched. In germline, CDR1 is DFQATT, CDR2 SNEGSKA (reference sequence). There are 13 residues in the CDR3. The CDR3 here is CSAPTGGESPLHF. The CDR3 coding sequence is TGCAGTGCCCCGACAGGGGGCGAATCACCCCTCCACTTT.

The V call is TRBV7-8, the J call TRBJ1-4; unclear D gene. V lost 4 bases and J 8 bases, leaving 20 bases between the germline ends. The CDR3 loop spans 16 amino acids. Germline CDR1 is SGHVS and CDR2 is FQNEAQ. CDR3 region: CASSSFRFGVREKLFF. CDR3 DNA: TGTGCCAGCAGCTCTTTTCGCTTCGGGGTTCGGGAAAAACTGTTTTTT.

This clonotype was recorded once. The chain uses TRBV27 and TRBJ2-1; D gene ambiguous. Germline V lookup: CDR1 MNHEY, CDR2 SMNVEV (reference sequence). V lost 0 bases, J lost 3 bases, and 9 bases lay in between. There are 15 residues in the CDR3. CDR3 in DNA: TGTGCCAGCAGTTTATCGGCCACGCGCTACAATGAGCAGTTCTTC. It codes for CASSLSATRYNEQFF.

This clonotype was seen many times. V gene TRBV9 combines with J gene TRBJ2-5; maybe TRBD1 (5 bases). V gave up 0 bases and J gave up 5 bases, with 11 bases separating them. Germline V gene sequence: CDR1 SGDLS, CDR2 YYNGEE. The CDR3 extends over 14 amino acids. CDR3 in DNA: TGTGCCAGCAGCGTAGGTAGCCACAGGGAGACCCAGTACTTC. It yields the protein CASSVGSHRETQYF.

The chain recombines TRBV11-1 with TRBJ1-1; D ambiguous. In germline, CDR1 is SGHAT, CDR2 FQDESV (reference sequence). Trimming removed 4 bases from V and 1 base from J, with 10 bases in between. CDR3 length: 14 amino acids. CDR3 region: CASSSWTENTEAFF. In nucleotides, the CDR3 is TGTGCCAGCAGCTCGTGGACCGAGAACACTGAAGCTTTCTTT.

This clonotype showed up just a few times. The chain links TRBV24-1 to TRBJ2-2, with 10 positions matching TRBD2. The V segment lost 10 bases and the J segment 1 base; nucleotides outside the gene matches: 2. Germline CDR1 is KGHDR and CDR2 is SFDVKD. This CDR3 comprises 14 residues. The CDR3 coding sequence is TGTGCCACTGGGACTAGCGTGAACACCGGGGAGCTGTTTTTT. Protein sequence: CATGTSVNTGELFF.

This clonotype has just one count. The chain couples TRBV29-1 to TRBJ2-1; 10 bases are shared with TRBD2. The ends lost 6 bases at V and 6 bases at J; junction bases unmatched: 11. This CDR3 region has 15 residues. The germline V gene has CDR1 SQVTM and CDR2 ANQGSEA. For the CDR3, the DNA is TGCAGCGTGGCGCTAGCGGGAGTCCCGGGCAATGAGCAGTTCTTC. This codes for CSVALAGVPGNEQFF.

V and J are TRBV29-1 and TRBJ2-3; D uncertain. The V gene lost 2 bases and the J gene lost 8 bases, with 14 bases spanning the gap. Germline CDR1 SQVTM, CDR2 ANQGSEA. The CDR3 is 13 amino acids. CDR3 sequence: CSVEHSSGSTQYF. For the CDR3, the DNA is TGCAGCGTTGAACACTCGTCGGGTAGTACGCAGTATTTT.

This clonotype was found many times. The chain is built from TRBV2 and TRBJ1-2; tentatively, D is TRBD1 (5 bases). The CDR3 spans 14 residues. CDR1 is SNHLY, CDR2 FYNNEI, per germline. The V and J ends lost 7 bases and 2 bases respectively, with 14 bases between them. CDR3: CASTAGGRNYGYTF. The CDR3 DNA reads as TGTGCCAGCACTGCTGGGGGTCGAAACTATGGCTACACCTTC.

This clonotype was counted a few times. This chain links TRBV9 with TRBJ2-1; possible D gene TRBD2, 5 bases. V was pared by 6 bases and J by 8 bases, with 12 bases between. Germline-derived CDR1 and CDR2 are SGDLS and YYNGEE. The length of the CDR3 is 12 residues. CDR3 protein: CASTDGGHEQFF. The CDR3 DNA reads TGTGCCAGCACTGATGGAGGCCATGAGCAGTTCTTC.

The chain carries TRBV7-2 and TRBJ1-5; TRBD1 might be the D (5 bases). Trimming took 1 base from V and 5 from J, leaving 12 bases between them. This CDR3 is built from 15 residues. The germline gives CDR1 SGHTA, CDR2 FQGNSA. CDR3 DNA sequence: TGTGCCAGCAGCTTAGAGCGGGGGGTTCATCAGCCCCAGCATTTT. Its protein product is CASSLERGVHQPQHF.

The chain carries TRBV12-3 or TRBV12-4 and TRBJ1-5; TRBD1 might be the D (5 bases). The CDR3 sequence is 13 residues long. Trimming cost V 3 bases and J 6 bases, with 9 bases left between them. CDR3 protein: CASSFGDPQPQHF. CDR3 DNA sequence: TGTGCCAGCAGTTTCGGGGACCCTCAGCCCCAGCATTTT.

This clonotype was detected a few times. J is TRBJ2-1 and V is TRBV2; TRBD2 matches at 9 bases. CDR1 and CDR2 (germline): SNHLY, FYNNEI. This CDR3 has 15 amino acids. V was pared by 0 bases and J by 9 bases, with 6 bases of the junction left unmatched. CDR3 sequence reads: CASSEASGRGGEQFF. CDR3 DNA: TGTGCCAGCAGTGAAGCTAGCGGGAGAGGGGGTGAGCAGTTCTTC.

A note on this clonotype: The junction and the germline gene differ at one end; a read error may be behind it. CDR3 DNA: TGTGTCAGCAGACGGGAGGGTGAGACCCAGTACTTC. Amino acids: CVSRREGETQYF. The chain has TRBV6-2 or TRBV6-3 and TRBJ2-5; 8 bases align to TRBD2. This CDR3 spans 12 amino acids. CDR1 and CDR2 from the germline V gene are MNHEY and SVGEGT.

The genes are TRBV30 and TRBJ1-1; 7 nucleotides align to TRBD1. CDR3 size: 12 residues. Germline V gene sequence: CDR1 GTSNPN, CDR2 SVGIG (reference sequence). The V segment lost 8 bases and the J segment 1 base; nucleotides outside the gene matches: 4. The CDR3 DNA is TGTGCCCTTGGACAGGAGAACACTGAAGCTTTCTTT. It translates to CALGQENTEAFF.

In this sample, this clonotype turned up a few times. The CDR3 here is CASSQDTSGRADAYNEQFF. Written as DNA, the CDR3 is TGTGCCAGCAGCCAAGATACTAGCGGGAGGGCCGATGCCTACAATGAGCAGTTCTTC. The chain couples TRBV4-2 to TRBJ2-1; 13 bases line up with TRBD2. Germline values: CDR1 LGHNA, CDR2 YNFKEQ. The CDR3 runs to 19 residues. After removal of 0 bases from V and 2 bases from J, the junction contained 7 bases not matched to a gene.

This clonotype was counted once. J is TRBJ2-7 and V is TRBV10-3, with 14 bases aligning to TRBD2. Germline V gene lookup returns CDR1 ENHRY and CDR2 SYGVKD. The ends lost 6 bases at V and 3 bases at J; junction bases unmatched: 1. The CDR3 runs to 14 residues. DNA for the CDR3: TGTGCCATCAGCGGGACTAGCGGGAGCTACGAGCAGTACTTC. Its translation: CAISGTSGSYEQYF.

The chain is built from TRBV7-2 and TRBJ2-7; D perhaps matches TRBD2 (5 bases). Germline V CDR1 and CDR2: SGHTA, FQGNSA. V dropped 5 bases and J dropped 9 bases, with 11 bases sitting between them. The CDR3 covers 11 residues. The CDR3 reads CASSASRGQYF. CDR3 bases: TGTGCCAGCAGCGCTAGCCGCGGGCAGTACTTC.

This clonotype was picked up a small number of times. DNA of the CDR3: TGTGCCAGCAGCCAATATATTAGCGGGAACACCGGGGAGCTGTTTTTT. Amino acid sequence: CASSQYISGNTGELFF. The chain carries TRBV3-1 and TRBJ2-2; D might be TRBD2 (6 bases). This CDR3 is 16 amino acids long. Trimming took off 2 bases at V and 1 base at J, with 11 bases between the two ends. Germline lookup yields CDR1 LGHDT and CDR2 YNNKEL (reference sequence).

Turning to this clonotype: At one end the junction does not follow the germline gene, possibly because of a read error. The gene calls are TRBV18 and TRBJ1-5; a possible D gene is TRBD1 (6 bases). Germline CDR1 is KGHSH and CDR2 is LQKENI. The CDR3 runs 13 residues. The CDR3 is CVSSPEGGQPQHF. In nucleotides, the CDR3 is TGTGTCAGCTCACCGGAGGGGGGTCAGCCCCAGCATTTT.

The rearrangement links TRBV27 to TRBJ2-6; tentative D call: TRBD2 (5 bases). The length of the CDR3 is 19 residues. Trimming removed 3 bases at V and 2 bases at J, with 20 bases between. Germline assignment: CDR1 MNHEY and CDR2 SMNVEV (reference sequence). The CDR3 DNA reads TGTGCCAGCAGTTTTACGAGCACTGGAGGTGTCCCTGGGGCCAACGTCCTGACTTTC. Translated: CASSFTSTGGVPGANVLTF.

This clonotype was counted a few times. The V call is TRBV11-2, the J call TRBJ2-1; D uncertain. Germline-derived CDR1 and CDR2 are SGHAT and FQNNGV. V lost 1 base to trimming and J lost 1 base, with 5 bases between them. The CDR3 consists of 14 residues. The CDR3 nucleotides read TGTGCCAGCAGCTTAGGGCCATCCTACAATGAGCAGTTCTTC. This codes for CASSLGPSYNEQFF.